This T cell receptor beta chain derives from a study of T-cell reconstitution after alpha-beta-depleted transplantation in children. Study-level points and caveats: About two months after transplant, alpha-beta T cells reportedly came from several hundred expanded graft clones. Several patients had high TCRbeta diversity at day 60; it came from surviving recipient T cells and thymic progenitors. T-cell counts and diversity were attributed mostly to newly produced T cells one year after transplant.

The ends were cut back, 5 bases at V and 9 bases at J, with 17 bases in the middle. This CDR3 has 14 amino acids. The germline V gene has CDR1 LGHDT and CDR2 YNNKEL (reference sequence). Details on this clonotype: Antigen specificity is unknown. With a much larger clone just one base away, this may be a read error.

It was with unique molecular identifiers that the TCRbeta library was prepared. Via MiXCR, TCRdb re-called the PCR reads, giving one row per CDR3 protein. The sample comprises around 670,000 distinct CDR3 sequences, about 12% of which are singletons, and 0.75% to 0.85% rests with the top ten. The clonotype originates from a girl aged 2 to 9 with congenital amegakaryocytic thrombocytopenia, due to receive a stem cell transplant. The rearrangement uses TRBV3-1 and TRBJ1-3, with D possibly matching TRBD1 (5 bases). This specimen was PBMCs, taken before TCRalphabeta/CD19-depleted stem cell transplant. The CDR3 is CASSGEMFGGTIYF. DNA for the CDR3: TGTGCCAGCAGCGGGGAGATGTTTGGGGGCACCATATATTTT. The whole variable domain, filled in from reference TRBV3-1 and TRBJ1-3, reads DTAVSQTPKYLVTQMGNDKSIKCEQNLGHDTMYWYKQDSKKFLKIMFSYNNKELIINETVPNRFSPKSPDKAHLNLHINSLELGDSAVYFCASSGEMFGGTIYFGEGSWLTVV.